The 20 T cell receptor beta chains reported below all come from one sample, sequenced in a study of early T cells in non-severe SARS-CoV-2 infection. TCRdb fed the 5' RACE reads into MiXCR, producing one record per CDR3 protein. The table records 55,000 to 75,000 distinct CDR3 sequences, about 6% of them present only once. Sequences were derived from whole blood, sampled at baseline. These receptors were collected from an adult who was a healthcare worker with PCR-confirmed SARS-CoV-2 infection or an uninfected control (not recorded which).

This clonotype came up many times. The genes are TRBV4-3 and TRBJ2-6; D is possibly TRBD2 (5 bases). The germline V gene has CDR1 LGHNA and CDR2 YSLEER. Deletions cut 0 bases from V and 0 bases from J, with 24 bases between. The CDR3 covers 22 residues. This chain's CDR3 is CASSQEPQIAAGLSSGANVLTF. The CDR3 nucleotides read TGCGCCAGCAGCCAAGAACCACAGATCGCTGCGGGCTTGAGCTCTGGGGCCAACGTCCTGACTTTC.

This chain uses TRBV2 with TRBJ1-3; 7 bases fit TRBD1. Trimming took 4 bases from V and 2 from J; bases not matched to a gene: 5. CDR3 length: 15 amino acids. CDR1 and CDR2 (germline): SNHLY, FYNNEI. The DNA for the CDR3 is TGTGCCAGCAGTGCCGAGGGGGCGCCTGGAAACACCATATATTTT. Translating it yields CASSAEGAPGNTIYF. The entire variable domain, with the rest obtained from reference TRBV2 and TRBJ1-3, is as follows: EPEVTQTPSHQVTQMGQEVILRCVPISNHLYFYWYRQILGQKVEFLVSFYNNEISEKSEIFDDQFSVERPDGSNFTLKIRSTKLEDSAMYFCASSAEGAPGNTIYFGEGSWLTVV.

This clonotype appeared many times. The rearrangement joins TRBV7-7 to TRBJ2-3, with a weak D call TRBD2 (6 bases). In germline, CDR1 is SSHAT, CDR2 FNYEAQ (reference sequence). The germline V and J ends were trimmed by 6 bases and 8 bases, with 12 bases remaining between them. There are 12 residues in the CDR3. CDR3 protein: CASSSGRGTQYF. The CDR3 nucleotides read TGTGCCAGCAGTTCAGGGCGGGGTACGCAGTATTTT.

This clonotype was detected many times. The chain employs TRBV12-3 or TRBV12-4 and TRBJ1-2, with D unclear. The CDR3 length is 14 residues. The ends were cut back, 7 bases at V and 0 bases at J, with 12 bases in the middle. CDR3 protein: CASKTKRANYGYTF. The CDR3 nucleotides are TGTGCCAGCAAAACTAAAAGAGCTAACTATGGCTACACCTTC.

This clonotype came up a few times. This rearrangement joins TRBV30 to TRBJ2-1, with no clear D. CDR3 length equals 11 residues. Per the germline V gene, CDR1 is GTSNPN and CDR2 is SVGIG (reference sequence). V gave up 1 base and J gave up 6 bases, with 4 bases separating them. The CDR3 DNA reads TGTGCCTGGAGTGACATCAATGAGCAGTTCTTC. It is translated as CAWSDINEQFF.

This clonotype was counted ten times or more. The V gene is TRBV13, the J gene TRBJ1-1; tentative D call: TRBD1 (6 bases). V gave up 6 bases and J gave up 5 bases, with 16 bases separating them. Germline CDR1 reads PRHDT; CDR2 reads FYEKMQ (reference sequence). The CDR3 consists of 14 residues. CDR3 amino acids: CASRHTGRVTEAFF. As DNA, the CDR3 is TGTGCCAGCAGGCATACAGGGCGCGTTACTGAAGCTTTCTTT.

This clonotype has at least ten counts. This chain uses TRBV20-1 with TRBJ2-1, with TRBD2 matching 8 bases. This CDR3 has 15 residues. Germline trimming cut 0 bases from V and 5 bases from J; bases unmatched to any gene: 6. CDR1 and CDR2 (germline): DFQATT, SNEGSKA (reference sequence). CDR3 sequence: CSARDRLARHNEQFF. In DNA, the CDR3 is TGCAGTGCTAGAGACCGACTAGCGCGACACAATGAGCAGTTCTTC.

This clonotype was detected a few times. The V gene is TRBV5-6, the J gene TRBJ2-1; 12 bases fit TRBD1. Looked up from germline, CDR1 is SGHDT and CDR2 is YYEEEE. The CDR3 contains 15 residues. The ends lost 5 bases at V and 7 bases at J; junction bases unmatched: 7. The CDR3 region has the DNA TGTGCCAGCAGGGCGGGGACAGGGGGCTTTAATGAGCAGTTCTTC. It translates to CASRAGTGGFNEQFF.

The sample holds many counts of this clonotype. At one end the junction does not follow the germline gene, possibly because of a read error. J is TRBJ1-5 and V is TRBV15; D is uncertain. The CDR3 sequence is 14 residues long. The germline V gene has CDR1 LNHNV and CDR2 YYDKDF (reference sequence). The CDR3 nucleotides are TGTGCCACCAGTAGAGCGGGCCGCAATCAGCCCCAGCATTTT. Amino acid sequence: CATSRAGRNQPQHF. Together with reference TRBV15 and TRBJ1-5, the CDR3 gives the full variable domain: DAMVIQNPRYQVTQFGKPVTLSCSQTLNHNVMYWYQQKSSQAPKLLFHYYDKDFNNEADTPDNFQSRRPNTSFCFLDIRSPGLGDTAMYLCATSRAGRNQPQHFGDGTRLSIL.

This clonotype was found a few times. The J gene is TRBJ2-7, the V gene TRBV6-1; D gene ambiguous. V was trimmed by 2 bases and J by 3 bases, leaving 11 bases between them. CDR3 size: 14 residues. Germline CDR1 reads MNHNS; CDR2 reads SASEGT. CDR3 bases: TGTGCCAGCAGTGAACAGATAAGAGTCTACGAGCAGTACTTC. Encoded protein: CASSEQIRVYEQYF.

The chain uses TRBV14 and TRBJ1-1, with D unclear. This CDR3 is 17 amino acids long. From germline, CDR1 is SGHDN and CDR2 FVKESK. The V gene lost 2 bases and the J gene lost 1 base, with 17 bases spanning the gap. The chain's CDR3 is CASSQLLLAGPNTEAFF. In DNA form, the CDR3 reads TGTGCCAGCAGCCAACTCCTGCTGGCAGGCCCGAACACTGAAGCTTTCTTT. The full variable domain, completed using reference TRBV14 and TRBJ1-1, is EAGVTQFPSHSVIEKGQTVTLRCDPISGHDNLYWYRRVMGKEIKFLLHFVKESKQDESGMPNNRFLAERTGGTYSTLKVQPAELEDSGVYFCASSQLLLAGPNTEAFFGQGTRLTVV.

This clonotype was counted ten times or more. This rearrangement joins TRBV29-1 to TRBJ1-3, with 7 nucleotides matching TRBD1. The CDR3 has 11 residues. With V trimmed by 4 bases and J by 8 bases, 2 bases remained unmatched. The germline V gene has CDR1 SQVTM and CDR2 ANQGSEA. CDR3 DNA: TGCAGCGTTGCAGGGGGGGACACCATATATTTT. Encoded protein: CSVAGGDTIYF.

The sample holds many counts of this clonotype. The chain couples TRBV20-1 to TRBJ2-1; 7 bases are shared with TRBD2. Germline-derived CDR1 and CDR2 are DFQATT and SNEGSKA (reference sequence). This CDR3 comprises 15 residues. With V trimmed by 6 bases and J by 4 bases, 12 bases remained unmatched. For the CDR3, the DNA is TGCAGTGCCCTCGGGGAGCGGGGCGGTTACAATGAGCAGTTCTTC. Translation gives CSALGERGGYNEQFF.

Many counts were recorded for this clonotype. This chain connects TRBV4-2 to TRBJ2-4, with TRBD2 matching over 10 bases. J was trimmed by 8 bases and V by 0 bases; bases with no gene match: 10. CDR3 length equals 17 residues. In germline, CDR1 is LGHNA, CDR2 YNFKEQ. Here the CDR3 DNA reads TGTGCCAGCAGCCAAGAACTAGCGGGAAAGGGGGCCGACATTCAGTACTTC. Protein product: CASSQELAGKGADIQYF.

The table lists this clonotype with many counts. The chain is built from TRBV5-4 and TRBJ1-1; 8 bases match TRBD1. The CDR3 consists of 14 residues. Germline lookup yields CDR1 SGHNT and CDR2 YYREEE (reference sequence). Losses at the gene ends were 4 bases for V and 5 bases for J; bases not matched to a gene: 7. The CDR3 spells CASSLGQGRTEAFF. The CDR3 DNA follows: TGTGCCAGCAGCCTCGGACAGGGTCGGACTGAAGCTTTCTTT.

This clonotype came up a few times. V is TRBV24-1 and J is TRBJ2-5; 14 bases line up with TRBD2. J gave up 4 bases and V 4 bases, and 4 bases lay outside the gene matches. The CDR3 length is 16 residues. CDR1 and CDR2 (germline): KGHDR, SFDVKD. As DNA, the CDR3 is TGTGCCACCAGTGACTCCGGGACTAGCGGGAGAGAGACCCAGTACTTC. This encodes CATSDSGTSGRETQYF.

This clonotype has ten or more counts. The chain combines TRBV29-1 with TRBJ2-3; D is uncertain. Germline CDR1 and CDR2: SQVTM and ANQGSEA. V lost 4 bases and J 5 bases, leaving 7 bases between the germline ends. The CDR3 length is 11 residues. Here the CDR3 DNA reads TGCAGCGTTGGCCTAGAAGATACGCAGTATTTT. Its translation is CSVGLEDTQYF.

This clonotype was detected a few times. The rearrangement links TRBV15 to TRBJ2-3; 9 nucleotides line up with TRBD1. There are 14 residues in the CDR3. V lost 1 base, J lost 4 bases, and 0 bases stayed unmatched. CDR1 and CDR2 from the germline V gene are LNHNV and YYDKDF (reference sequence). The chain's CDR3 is CATSRGQGADTQYF. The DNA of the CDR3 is TGTGCCACCAGCAGAGGACAGGGGGCAGATACGCAGTATTTT.

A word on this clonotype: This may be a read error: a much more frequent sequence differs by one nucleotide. In DNA, the CDR3 is TGTGCCAGCAGAAGGACAGTGATGGAAAACTATGGCTACACCTTC. It is translated as CASRRTVMENYGYTF. The rearrangement joins TRBV5-6 to TRBJ1-2; weak D call: TRBD1 (6 bases). Germline assignment: CDR1 SGHDT and CDR2 YYEEEE. The length of the CDR3 is 15 residues. V dropped 5 bases and J dropped 2 bases, with 16 bases sitting between them.

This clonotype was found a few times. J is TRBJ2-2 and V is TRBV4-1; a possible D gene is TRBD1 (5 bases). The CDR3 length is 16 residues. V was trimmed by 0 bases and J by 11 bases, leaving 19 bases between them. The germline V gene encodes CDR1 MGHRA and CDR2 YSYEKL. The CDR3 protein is CASSQESGLGVGELFF. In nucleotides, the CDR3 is TGCGCCAGCAGCCAAGAATCGGGCTTAGGGGTAGGAGAGCTGTTTTTT.